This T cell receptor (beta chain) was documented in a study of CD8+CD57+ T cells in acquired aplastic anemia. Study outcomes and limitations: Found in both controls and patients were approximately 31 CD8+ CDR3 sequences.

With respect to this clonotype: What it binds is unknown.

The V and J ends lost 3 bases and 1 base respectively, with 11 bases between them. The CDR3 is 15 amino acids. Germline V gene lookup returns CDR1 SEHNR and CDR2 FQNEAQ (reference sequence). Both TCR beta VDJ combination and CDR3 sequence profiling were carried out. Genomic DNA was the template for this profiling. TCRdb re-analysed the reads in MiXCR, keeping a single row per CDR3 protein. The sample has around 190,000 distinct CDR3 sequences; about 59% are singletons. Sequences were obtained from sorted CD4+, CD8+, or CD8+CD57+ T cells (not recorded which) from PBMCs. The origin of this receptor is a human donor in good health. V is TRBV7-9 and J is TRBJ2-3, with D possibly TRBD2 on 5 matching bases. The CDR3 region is CASSFWGVGTDTQYF. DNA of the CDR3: TGTGCCAGCAGCTTTTGGGGAGTTGGCACAGATACGCAGTATTTT. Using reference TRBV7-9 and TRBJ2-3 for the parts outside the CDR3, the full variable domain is DTGVSQNPRHKITKRGQNVTFRCDPISEHNRLYWYRQTLGQGPEFLTYFQNEAQLEKSRLLSDRFSAERPKGSFSTLEIQRTEQGDSAMYLCASSFWGVGTDTQYFGPGTRLTVL.